The present entry profiles one T cell receptor beta chain with its context. This sample stems from a study of control samples from healthy donors and cancer patients. The junction had 7 bases not matched to a gene; V was cut back by 3 bases and J by 0 bases. Per germline, CDR1 DFQATT and CDR2 SNEGSKA (reference sequence). CDR3 length: 16 residues. Only in-frame clones appear in the TCRdb table, and some are missing; sequencing was by immunoSEQ multiplex PCR. This sample has 250,000 to 300,000 clones, with almost 85% found just once. Sequencing used PBMCs. The receptor comes from a woman aged 60-75 years with lung cancer. This chain connects TRBV20-1 to TRBJ2-4; TRBD2 agrees at 8 bases. Here the CDR3 DNA reads TGCAGTGCTAGTCATAGCGGGGCTCTAGCCAAAAACATTCAGTACTTC. This codes for CSASHSGALAKNIQYF.